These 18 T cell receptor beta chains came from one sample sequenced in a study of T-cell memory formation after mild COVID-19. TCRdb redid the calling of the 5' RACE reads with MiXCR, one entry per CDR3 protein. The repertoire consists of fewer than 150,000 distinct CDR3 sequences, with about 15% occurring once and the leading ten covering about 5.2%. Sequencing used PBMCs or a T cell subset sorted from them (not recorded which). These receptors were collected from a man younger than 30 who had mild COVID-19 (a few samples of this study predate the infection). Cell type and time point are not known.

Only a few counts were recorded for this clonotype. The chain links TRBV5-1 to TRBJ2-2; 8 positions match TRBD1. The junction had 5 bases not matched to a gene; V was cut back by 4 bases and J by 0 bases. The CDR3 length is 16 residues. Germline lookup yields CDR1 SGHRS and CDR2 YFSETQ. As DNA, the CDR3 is TGCGCCAGCAGCAAGGGGACAGGAACGAACACCGGGGAGCTGTTTTTT. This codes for CASSKGTGTNTGELFF.

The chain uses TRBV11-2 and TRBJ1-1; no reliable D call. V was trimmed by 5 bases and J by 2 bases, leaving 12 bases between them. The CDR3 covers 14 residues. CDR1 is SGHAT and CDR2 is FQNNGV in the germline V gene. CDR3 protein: CASSKTYSNTEAFF. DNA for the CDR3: TGTGCCAGCAGCAAAACATACAGTAACACTGAAGCTTTCTTT.

DNA of the CDR3: TGCAGTGTTCGAGGACTAGCGGGAGATTACGAGCAGTACTTC. It encodes CSVRGLAGDYEQYF. The chain recombines TRBV20-1 with TRBJ2-7; 13 positions agree with TRBD2. The germline V gene encodes CDR1 DFQATT and CDR2 SNEGSKA (reference sequence). V gave up 7 bases and J gave up 4 bases; unmatched junction bases: 7. The CDR3 spans 14 residues.

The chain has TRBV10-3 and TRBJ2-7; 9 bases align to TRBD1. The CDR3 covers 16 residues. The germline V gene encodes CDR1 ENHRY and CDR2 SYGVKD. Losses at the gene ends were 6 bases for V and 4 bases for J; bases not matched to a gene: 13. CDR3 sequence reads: CAISAGSGQGTYEQYF. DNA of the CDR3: TGTGCCATCAGCGCAGGGAGCGGACAGGGGACTTACGAGCAGTACTTC.

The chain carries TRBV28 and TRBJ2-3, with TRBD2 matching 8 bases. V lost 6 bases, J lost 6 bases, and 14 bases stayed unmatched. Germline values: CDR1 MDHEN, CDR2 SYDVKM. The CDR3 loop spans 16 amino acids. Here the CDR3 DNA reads TGTGCCAGCAGGCCCCACTCGGCGGGGGGTGGCGATACGCAGTATTTT. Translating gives CASRPHSAGGGDTQYF.

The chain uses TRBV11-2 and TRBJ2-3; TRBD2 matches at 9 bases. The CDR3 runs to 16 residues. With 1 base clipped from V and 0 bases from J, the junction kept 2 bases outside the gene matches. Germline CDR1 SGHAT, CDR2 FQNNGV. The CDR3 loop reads CASSLVAGASTDTQYF. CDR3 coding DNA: TGTGCCAGCAGCTTAGTAGCGGGGGCCAGCACAGATACGCAGTATTTT.

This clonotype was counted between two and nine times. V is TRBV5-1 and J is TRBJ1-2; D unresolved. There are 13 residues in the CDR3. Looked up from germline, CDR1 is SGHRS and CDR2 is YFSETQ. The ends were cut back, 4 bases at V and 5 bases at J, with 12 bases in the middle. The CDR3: CASSNVPLYGYTF. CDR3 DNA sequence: TGCGCCAGCAGCAACGTCCCGCTTTATGGCTACACCTTC.

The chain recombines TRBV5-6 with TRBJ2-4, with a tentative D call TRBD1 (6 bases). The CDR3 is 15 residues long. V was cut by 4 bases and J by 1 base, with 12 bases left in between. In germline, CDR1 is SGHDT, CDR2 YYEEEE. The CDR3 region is CASSPIGGAKNIQYF. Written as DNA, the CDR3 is TGTGCCAGCAGCCCAATAGGGGGTGCCAAAAACATTCAGTACTTC.

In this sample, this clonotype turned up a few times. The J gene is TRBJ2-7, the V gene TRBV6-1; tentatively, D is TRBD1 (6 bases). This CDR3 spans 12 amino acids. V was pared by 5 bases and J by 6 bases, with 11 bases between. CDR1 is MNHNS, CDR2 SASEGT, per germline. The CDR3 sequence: CASSPQGTEQYF. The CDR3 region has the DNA TGTGCCAGCAGTCCACAGGGAACCGAGCAGTACTTC.

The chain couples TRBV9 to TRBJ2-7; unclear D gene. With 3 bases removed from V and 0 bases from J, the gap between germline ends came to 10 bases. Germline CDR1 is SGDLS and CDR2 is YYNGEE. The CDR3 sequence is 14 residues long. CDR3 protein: CASSATPSSYEQYF. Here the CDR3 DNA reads TGTGCCAGCAGCGCGACTCCCAGCTCCTACGAGCAGTACTTC.

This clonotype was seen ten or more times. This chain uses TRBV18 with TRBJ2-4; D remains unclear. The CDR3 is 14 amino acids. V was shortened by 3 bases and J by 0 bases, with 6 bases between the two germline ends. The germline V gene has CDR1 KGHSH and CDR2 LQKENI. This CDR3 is CASSPPEAKNIQYF. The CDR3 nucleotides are TGTGCCAGCTCACCGCCAGAAGCCAAAAACATTCAGTACTTC.

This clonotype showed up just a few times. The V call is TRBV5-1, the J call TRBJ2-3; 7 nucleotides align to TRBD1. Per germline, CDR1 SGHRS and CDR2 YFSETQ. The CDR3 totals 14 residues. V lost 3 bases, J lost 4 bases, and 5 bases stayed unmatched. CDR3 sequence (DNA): TGCGCCAGCAGCTCGCCGGACAGGTCAGATACGCAGTATTTT. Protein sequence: CASSSPDRSDTQYF.

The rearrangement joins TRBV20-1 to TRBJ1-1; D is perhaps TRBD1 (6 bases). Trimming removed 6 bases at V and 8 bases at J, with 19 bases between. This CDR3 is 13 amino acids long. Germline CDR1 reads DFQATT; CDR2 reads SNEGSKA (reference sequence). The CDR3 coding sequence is TGCAGTGCCATTATACAGGGTCTGGGGGAAGCTTTCTTT. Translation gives CSAIIQGLGEAFF.

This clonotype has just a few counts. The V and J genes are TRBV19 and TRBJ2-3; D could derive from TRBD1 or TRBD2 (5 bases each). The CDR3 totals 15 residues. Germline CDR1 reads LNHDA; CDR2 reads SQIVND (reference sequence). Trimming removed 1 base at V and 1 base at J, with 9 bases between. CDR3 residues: CASSIVGTGTDTQYF. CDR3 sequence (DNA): TGTGCCAGTAGTATAGTCGGGACGGGCACAGATACGCAGTATTTT.

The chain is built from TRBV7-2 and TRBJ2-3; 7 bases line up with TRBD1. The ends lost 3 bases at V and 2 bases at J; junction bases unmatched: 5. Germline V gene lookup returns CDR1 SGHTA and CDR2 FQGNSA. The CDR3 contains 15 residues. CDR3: CASSFRQGYTDTQYF. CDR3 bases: TGTGCCAGCAGCTTTCGACAGGGATACACAGATACGCAGTATTTT.

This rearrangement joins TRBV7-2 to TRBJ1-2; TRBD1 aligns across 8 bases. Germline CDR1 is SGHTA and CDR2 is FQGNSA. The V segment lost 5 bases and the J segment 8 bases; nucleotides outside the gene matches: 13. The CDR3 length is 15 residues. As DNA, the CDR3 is TGTGCCAGCAGCCGGTCACCCGGGACAGGAGGAGGCTACACCTTC. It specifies CASSRSPGTGGGYTF.

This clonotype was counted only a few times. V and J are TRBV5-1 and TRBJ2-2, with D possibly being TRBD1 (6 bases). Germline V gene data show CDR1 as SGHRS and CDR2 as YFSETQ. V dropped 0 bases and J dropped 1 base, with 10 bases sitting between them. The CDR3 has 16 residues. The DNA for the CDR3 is TGCGCCAGCAGCTTGGATGGACAGTTGAACACCGGGGAGCTGTTTTTT. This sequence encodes CASSLDGQLNTGELFF.

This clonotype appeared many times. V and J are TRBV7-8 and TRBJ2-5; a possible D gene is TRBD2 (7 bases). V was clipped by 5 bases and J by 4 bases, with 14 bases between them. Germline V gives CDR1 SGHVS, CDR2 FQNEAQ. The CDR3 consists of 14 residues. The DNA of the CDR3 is TGTGCCAGCAGCCTAGGGGGGGCGGGAGAGACCCAGTACTTC. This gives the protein CASSLGGAGETQYF.